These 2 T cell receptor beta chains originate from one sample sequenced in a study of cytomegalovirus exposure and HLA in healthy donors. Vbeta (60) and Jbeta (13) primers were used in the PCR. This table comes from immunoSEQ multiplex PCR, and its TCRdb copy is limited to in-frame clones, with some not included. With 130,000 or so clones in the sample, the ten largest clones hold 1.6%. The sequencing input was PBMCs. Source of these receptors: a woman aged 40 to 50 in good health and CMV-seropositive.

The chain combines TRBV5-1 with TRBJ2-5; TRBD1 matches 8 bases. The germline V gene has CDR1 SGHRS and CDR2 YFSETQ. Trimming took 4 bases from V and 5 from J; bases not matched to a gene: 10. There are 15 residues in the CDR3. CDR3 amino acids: CASSNPQGAGETQYF. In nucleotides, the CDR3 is TGCGCCAGCAGCAACCCCCAGGGGGCTGGGGAGACCCAGTACTTC.

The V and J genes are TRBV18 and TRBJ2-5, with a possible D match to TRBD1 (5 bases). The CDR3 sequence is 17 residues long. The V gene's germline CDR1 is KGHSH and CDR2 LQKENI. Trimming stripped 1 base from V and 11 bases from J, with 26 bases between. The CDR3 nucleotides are TGTGCCAGCTCACCACAATCCACCTTTTCCGGACACGGAGAGCAGTACTTC. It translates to CASSPQSTFSGHGEQYF.